This T cell receptor beta chain appears in the sequencing data of a study of response to subunit inactivated influenza vaccine. Study-wide findings and caveats: Each seasonal flu vaccination may recruit only limited new T cells, authors suggested.

Germline V CDR1 and CDR2: ENHRY, SYGVKD. The CDR3 runs to 15 residues. Trimming pared 6 bases from V and 9 bases from J, leaving 21 bases between. MiXCR, run by TCRdb on the RT-PCR reads, gives a single entry per CDR3 protein. This sample yields 170,000 or so distinct CDR3 sequences, of which about 10% are seen a single time; roughly 36% belongs to the top ten. This clonotype has only a few counts. The antigen is undetermined. The sequencing used CD8+ T cells sorted from PBMCs, collected less than 30 months after vaccination. V and J are TRBV10-3 and TRBJ2-1, with D possibly being TRBD1 (8 bases). This sequence originates from a man aged 50 to 75 who received an inactivated influenza vaccine. The CDR3 sequence is CAIRKTGEGQVEQFF. The CDR3 region has the DNA TGTGCCATCAGAAAGACAGGGGAGGGGCAGGTTGAGCAGTTCTTC.